These 13 T cell receptor beta chains originate from one sample sequenced in a study of blood T cell repertoires in COVID-19. Profiling relied on immunoSEQ multiplex PCR, and the TCRdb table lists in-frame clones only, not all of them. The sample contains more than 6,500 clones, less than 90% of which appear only once. Input material: peripheral blood. The receptors come from a human donor in a cohort sampled during active COVID-19.

A few counts support this clone. The chain carries TRBV5-1 and TRBJ1-2, with D perhaps TRBD1 (6 bases). Germline V gene lookup returns CDR1 SGHRS and CDR2 YFSETQ. The ends were cut back, 3 bases at V and 4 bases at J, with 16 bases in the middle. This CDR3 has 15 residues. The CDR3 protein is CASSSDSSLRYGYTF. The CDR3 coding sequence is TGCGCCAGCAGCTCGGACAGCTCGTTACGCTATGGCTACACCTTC.

This clone was recorded only once. This CDR3 reads CASSYQTPGQMSNEQFF. The CDR3 DNA reads TGTGCCAGCAGTTACCAGACCCCGGGACAGATGTCCAATGAGCAGTTCTTC. The V and J genes are TRBV6-2 or TRBV6-3 and TRBJ2-1, with 7 bases fitting TRBD1. The germline gives CDR1 MNHEY, CDR2 SVGEGT. V was pared by 2 bases and J by 6 bases, with 13 bases of the junction left unmatched. This CDR3 is 17 amino acids long.

There are a few counts of this clone. The chain carries TRBV28 and TRBJ1-1, with a possible D match to TRBD1 (6 bases). The CDR3 is 14 residues long. V lost 2 bases and J 1 base, leaving 8 bases between the germline ends. From germline, CDR1 is MDHEN and CDR2 SYDVKM. The CDR3 spells CASSLGGQNTEAFF. The CDR3 DNA follows: TGTGCCAGCAGTTTAGGGGGACAGAACACTGAAGCTTTCTTT.

The chain couples TRBV5-8 to TRBJ1-5; maybe TRBD1 (5 bases). Trimming removed 6 bases at V and 6 bases at J, with 16 bases between. The CDR3 is 14 residues long. Germline V gene data show CDR1 as SGHTS and CDR2 as YDEGEE. The CDR3 is CASNEGVITQPQHF. CDR3 sequence (DNA): TGTGCCAGCAACGAAGGGGTAATTACTCAGCCCCAGCATTTT.

This sequence joins TRBV18 and TRBJ1-2; 8 bases align to TRBD1. The germline V gene encodes CDR1 KGHSH and CDR2 LQKENI. Trimming at V came to 3 bases and at J to 7 bases, leaving 7 bases not matched to a gene. The CDR3 is 14 amino acids. CDR3 sequence reads: CASSPPDRAGGYTF. The CDR3 nucleotides are TGTGCCAGCTCACCGCCGGACAGGGCGGGTGGCTACACCTTC.

The chain recombines TRBV7-2 with TRBJ2-3; 10 bases match TRBD2. The CDR3 extends over 16 amino acids. J lost 6 bases, V lost 2 bases, and 8 bases had no gene match. Germline-derived CDR1 and CDR2 are SGHTA and FQGNSA. CDR3 DNA sequence: TGTGCCAGCAGCTTAAGGGGACTAGCGCTTGATGATACGCAGTATTTT. Protein: CASSLRGLALDDTQYF.

The V gene is TRBV5-5, the J gene TRBJ2-2; TRBD1 matches at 7 bases. The V segment lost 6 bases and the J segment 5 bases; nucleotides outside the gene matches: 7. CDR3 length: 14 amino acids. Germline V gives CDR1 SGHKS, CDR2 YYEKEE (reference sequence). This CDR3 reads CASTRQGYTGELFF. CDR3 DNA sequence: TGTGCCAGCACGAGACAGGGCTATACCGGGGAGCTGTTTTTT.

This chain links TRBV29-1 with TRBJ2-2; TRBD2 is a possible D gene (6 bases). From germline, CDR1 is SQVTM and CDR2 ANQGSEA. Trimming pared 6 bases from V and 1 base from J, leaving 18 bases between. This CDR3 is 16 amino acids long. The CDR3 protein is CSVNMWDSGNTGELFF. In DNA, the CDR3 is TGCAGCGTCAACATGTGGGATAGCGGGAACACCGGGGAGCTGTTTTTT.

The chain uses TRBV5-1 and TRBJ2-7; 10 bases fit TRBD1. V lost 3 bases and J lost 2; bases outside the gene matches: 8. The V gene's germline CDR1 is SGHRS and CDR2 YFSETQ. The CDR3 runs 16 residues. The CDR3 loop is CASSSGLGTGAYEQYF. The CDR3 coding sequence is TGCGCCAGCAGCTCGGGGTTGGGGACAGGGGCCTACGAGCAGTACTTC.

The rearrangement links TRBV5-1 to TRBJ2-3; 7 bases align to TRBD1. Germline V lookup: CDR1 SGHRS, CDR2 YFSETQ. V dropped 4 bases and J dropped 0; count of bases not matched to a gene: 5. The CDR3 covers 15 residues. CDR3 DNA sequence: TGCGCCAGCAGCCTTACAGGGGCCAGCACAGATACGCAGTATTTT. This translates into CASSLTGASTDTQYF. Full variable domain (missing parts from reference TRBV5-1 and TRBJ2-3): KAGVTQTPRYLIKTRGQQVTLSCSPISGHRSVSWYQQTPGQGLQFLFEYFSETQRNKGNFPGRFSGRQFSNSRSEMNVSTLELGDSALYLCASSLTGASTDTQYFGPGTRLTVL.

A few counts support this clone. One end of the junction varies from germline; a read error may be responsible. This sequence joins TRBV11-3 and TRBJ2-7; D is uncertain. Germline V CDR1 and CDR2: SGHNT, YENEEA. The CDR3 has 13 residues. DNA for the CDR3: TGTGCCAGCAGCTTAGGGGCCTCCTTCGAGCAGTACTTC. Translating it yields CASSLGASFEQYF.

The J gene is TRBJ2-1, the V gene TRBV11-1; a weak D match, TRBD1 (6 bases). V shed 5 bases and J shed 9 bases, with 17 bases lying between them. The CDR3 is made up of 14 amino acids. Germline CDR1 SGHAT, CDR2 FQDESV (reference sequence). The CDR3, as DNA: TGTGCCAGCAGCCACGAGGGACCCAGGGGTGAGCAGTTCTTC. It translates to CASSHEGPRGEQFF. The full variable domain, completed using reference TRBV11-1 and TRBJ2-1, is EAEVAQSPRYKITEKSQAVAFWCDPISGHATLYWYRQILGQGPELLVQFQDESVVDDSQLPKDRFSAERLKGVDSTLKIQPAELGDSAMYLCASSHEGPRGEQFFGPGTRLTVL.

This clone was seen just once. This rearrangement joins TRBV6-1 to TRBJ1-6; 12 bases fit TRBD1. J lost 7 bases, V lost 3 bases, and 1 base had no gene match. Germline V gene lookup returns CDR1 MNHNS and CDR2 SASEGT. This CDR3 spans 15 amino acids. This CDR3 reads CASSDGTGGNSPLHF. In nucleotides, the CDR3 is TGTGCCAGCAGTGATGGGACAGGGGGCAATTCACCCCTCCACTTT.